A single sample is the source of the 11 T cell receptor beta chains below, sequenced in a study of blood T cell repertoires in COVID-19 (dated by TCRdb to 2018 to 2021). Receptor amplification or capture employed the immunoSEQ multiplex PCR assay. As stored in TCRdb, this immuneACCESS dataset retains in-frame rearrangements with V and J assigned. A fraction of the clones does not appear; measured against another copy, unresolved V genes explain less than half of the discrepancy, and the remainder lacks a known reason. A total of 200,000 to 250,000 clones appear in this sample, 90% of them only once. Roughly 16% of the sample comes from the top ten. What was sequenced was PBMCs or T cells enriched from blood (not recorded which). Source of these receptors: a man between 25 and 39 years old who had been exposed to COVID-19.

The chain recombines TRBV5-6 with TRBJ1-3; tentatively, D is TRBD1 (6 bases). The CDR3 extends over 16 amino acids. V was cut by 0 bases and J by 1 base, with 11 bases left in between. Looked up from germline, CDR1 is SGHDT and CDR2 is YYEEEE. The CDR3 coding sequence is TGTGCCAGCAGCTTGGGACACAGGGAATCTGGAAACACCATATATTTT. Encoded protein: CASSLGHRESGNTIYF.

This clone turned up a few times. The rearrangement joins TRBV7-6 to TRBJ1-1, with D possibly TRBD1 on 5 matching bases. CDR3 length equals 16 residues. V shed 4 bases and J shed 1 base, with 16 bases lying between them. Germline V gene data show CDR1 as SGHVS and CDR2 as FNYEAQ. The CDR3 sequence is CASSSTGAAKNTEAFF. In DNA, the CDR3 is TGTGCCAGCAGCTCCACTGGGGCAGCGAAGAACACTGAAGCTTTCTTT.

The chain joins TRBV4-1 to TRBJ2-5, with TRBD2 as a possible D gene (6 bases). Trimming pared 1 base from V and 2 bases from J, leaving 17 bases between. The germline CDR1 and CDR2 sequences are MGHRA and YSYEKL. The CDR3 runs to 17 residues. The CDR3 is CASSQVGGAQTQETQYF. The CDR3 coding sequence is TGCGCCAGCAGCCAAGTAGGCGGGGCACAGACACAAGAGACCCAGTACTTC.

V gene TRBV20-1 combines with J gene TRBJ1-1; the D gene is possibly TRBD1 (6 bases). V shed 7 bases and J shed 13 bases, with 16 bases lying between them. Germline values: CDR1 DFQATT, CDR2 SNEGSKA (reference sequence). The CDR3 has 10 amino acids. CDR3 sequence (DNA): TGCAGTGGCGTACAGGGTAGGGGTTTCTTT. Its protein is CSGVQGRGFF.

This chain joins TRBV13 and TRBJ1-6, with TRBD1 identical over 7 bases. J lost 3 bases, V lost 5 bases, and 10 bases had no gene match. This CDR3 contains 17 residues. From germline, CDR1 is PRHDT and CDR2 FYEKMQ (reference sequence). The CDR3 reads CASSPRGQGVYNSPLHF. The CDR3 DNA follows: TGTGCCAGCAGCCCTAGGGGGCAGGGCGTCTATAATTCACCCCTCCACTTT.

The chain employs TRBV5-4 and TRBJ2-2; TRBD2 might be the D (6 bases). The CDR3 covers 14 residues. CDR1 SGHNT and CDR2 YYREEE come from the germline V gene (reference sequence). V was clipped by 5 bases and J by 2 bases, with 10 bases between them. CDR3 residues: CASRTGSNTGELFF. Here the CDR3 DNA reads TGTGCCAGCAGAACCGGGAGCAACACCGGGGAGCTGTTTTTT. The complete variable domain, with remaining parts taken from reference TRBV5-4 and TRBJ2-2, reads ETGVTQSPTHLIKTRGQQVTLRCSSQSGHNTVSWYQQALGQGPQFIFQYYREEENGRGNFPPRFSGLQFPNYSSELNVNALELDDSALYLCASRTGSNTGELFFGEGSRLTVL.

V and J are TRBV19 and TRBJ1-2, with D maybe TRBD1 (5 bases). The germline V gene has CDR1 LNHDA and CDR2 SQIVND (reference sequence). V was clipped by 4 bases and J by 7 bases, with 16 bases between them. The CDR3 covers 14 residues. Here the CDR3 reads CASSTGHLLTGYTF. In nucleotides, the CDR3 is TGTGCCAGTAGTACCGGACATCTTCTTACTGGCTACACCTTC.

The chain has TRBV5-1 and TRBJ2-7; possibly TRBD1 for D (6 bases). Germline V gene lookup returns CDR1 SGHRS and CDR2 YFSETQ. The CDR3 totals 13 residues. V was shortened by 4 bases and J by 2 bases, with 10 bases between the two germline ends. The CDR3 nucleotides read TGCGCCAGCAGCCAGGGGAGTACCTACGAGCAGTACTTC. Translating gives CASSQGSTYEQYF.

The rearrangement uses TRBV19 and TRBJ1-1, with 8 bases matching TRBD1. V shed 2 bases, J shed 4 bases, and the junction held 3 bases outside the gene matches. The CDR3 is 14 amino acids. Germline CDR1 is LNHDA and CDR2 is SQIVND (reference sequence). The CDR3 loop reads CASSIRTGGTEAFF. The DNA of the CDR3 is TGTGCCAGTAGTATAAGAACAGGGGGCACTGAAGCTTTCTTT.

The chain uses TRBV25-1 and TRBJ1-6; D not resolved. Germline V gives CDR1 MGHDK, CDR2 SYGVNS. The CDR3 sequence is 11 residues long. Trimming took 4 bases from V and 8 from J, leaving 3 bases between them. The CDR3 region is CASSGDSPLHF. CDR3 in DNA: TGTGCCAGCAGTGGCGATTCACCCCTCCACTTT. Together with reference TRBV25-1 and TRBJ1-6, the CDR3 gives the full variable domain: EADIYQTPRYLVIGTGKKITLECSQTMGHDKMYWYQQDPGMELHLIHYSYGVNSTEKGDLSSESTVSRIRTEHFPLTLESARPSHTSQYLCASSGDSPLHFGNGTRLTVT.

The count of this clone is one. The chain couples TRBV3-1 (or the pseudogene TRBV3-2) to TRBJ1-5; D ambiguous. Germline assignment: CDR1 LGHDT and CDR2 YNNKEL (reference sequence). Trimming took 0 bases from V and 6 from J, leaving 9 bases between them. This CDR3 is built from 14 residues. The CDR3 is CASSQDRYRQPQHF. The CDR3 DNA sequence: TGTGCCAGCAGCCAAGACAGGTATCGTCAGCCCCAGCATTTT.